These 10 T cell receptor beta chains originate from one sample sequenced in a study of regulatory T cells in long-lasting Graves disease. TCR beta libraries were built with iRepertoire HTBI primers and Arm-PCR of CDR3 regions. TCRdb re-called the multiplex PCR reads through MiXCR, storing one row per CDR3 protein. The table has more than 300,000 distinct CDR3 sequences, less than 20% seen once; the top ten hold roughly 29%. Specified time point: persistent/refractory GD, antithyroid drugs over 5 years with positive TRAb. Isolated PBMC RNA provided the starting material for the TCR library. The specimen comprised peripheral blood mononuclear cells (PBMCs), sampled when the disease was refractory, from a patient treated with antithyroid drugs. These receptors were collected from a female donor with Graves disease.

Many counts were recorded for this clonotype. CDR3 residues: CASSLGDRNQETQYF. In DNA, the CDR3 is TGTGCCAGCAGCTTAGGGGACAGGAACCAAGAGACCCAGTACTTC. This rearrangement joins TRBV7-9 to TRBJ2-5, with TRBD1 matching 8 bases. There are 15 residues in the CDR3. Per germline, CDR1 SEHNR and CDR2 FQNEAQ (reference sequence). V lost 1 base, J lost 0 bases, and 1 base stayed unmatched.

This clonotype was picked up many times. The CDR3 sequence is CASSLWWEGGNEQFF. As DNA, the CDR3 is TGTGCCAGCAGCTTATGGTGGGAGGGGGGGAATGAGCAGTTCTTC. The chain recombines TRBV11-2 with TRBJ2-1, with D tentatively TRBD2 (7 bases). The length of the CDR3 is 15 residues. Trimming removed 2 bases from V and 7 bases from J, with 15 bases in between. The germline V gene encodes CDR1 SGHAT and CDR2 FQNNGV. Full variable domain (rest looked up from reference TRBV11-2 and TRBJ2-1): EAGVAQSPRYKIIEKRQSVAFWCNPISGHATLYWYQQILGQGPKLLIQFQNNGVVDDSQLPKDRFSAERLKGVDSTLKIQPAKLEDSAVYLCASSLWWEGGNEQFFGPGTRLTVL.

The chain carries TRBV6-4 and TRBJ2-7, with D tentatively TRBD1 or TRBD2 (5 bases each). V lost 4 bases, J lost 0 bases, and 13 bases lay in between. Germline CDR1 MRHNA, CDR2 SNTAGT. The CDR3 has 15 residues. CDR3 protein: CASSVPGRSSYEQYF. Here the CDR3 DNA reads TGTGCCAGCAGTGTGCCGGGACGGAGCTCCTACGAGCAGTACTTC.

This clonotype was seen only once. CDR3 sequence (DNA): TGCAGTTCCGGGGCTAGGGACACCGGGGAGCTGTTTTTT. Its translation: CSSGARDTGELFF. The rearrangement joins TRBV20-1 to TRBJ2-2; D assignment may be TRBD1 or TRBD2 (5 bases each). There are 13 residues in the CDR3. Germline assignment: CDR1 DFQATT and CDR2 SNEGSKA (reference sequence). V was trimmed by 8 bases and J by 3 bases, leaving 13 bases between them.

V gene TRBV27 combines with J gene TRBJ1-2; TRBD1 matches at 9 bases. Germline-derived CDR1 and CDR2 are MNHEY and SMNVEV (reference sequence). After removal of 6 bases from V and 6 bases from J, the junction contained 14 bases not matched to a gene. The CDR3 runs to 16 residues. CDR3 region: CASSAGTGTVGNGYTF. The CDR3 nucleotides read TGTGCCAGCAGCGCCGGGACAGGGACCGTGGGTAATGGCTACACCTTC.

Worth noting for this clonotype: A read error is the likely source, as a far larger clone sits one nucleotide away. The V call is TRBV28, the J call TRBJ2-4; D is perhaps TRBD1 (5 bases). The J call is uncertain, as TRBJ1-2 better fits the DNA end. CDR1 and CDR2 (germline): MDHEN, SYDVKM. The CDR3 sequence is 13 residues long. As DNA, the CDR3 is TGTGCCAGCAGTCGGGGCACCGGCTTTGGCTACACCTTC. This translates into CASSRGTGFGYTF.

This clonotype was seen only a few times. The chain carries TRBV7-3 and TRBJ1-2, with TRBD1 matching 11 bases. J gave up 7 bases and V 5 bases, and 6 bases lay outside the gene matches. The length of the CDR3 is 14 residues. Per germline, CDR1 SGHTA and CDR2 FQGTGA. In DNA form, the CDR3 reads TGTGCCAGCAGCCCCGGACAGGGGGCGTTTGGCTACACCTTC. Translation gives CASSPGQGAFGYTF.

J is TRBJ2-7 and V is TRBV5-1, with TRBD1 identical over 8 bases. Germline trimming cut 2 bases from V and 3 bases from J; bases unmatched to any gene: 4. This CDR3 region has 14 residues. The germline V gene has CDR1 SGHRS and CDR2 YFSETQ. The CDR3 sequence is CASSFQGADYEQYF. The CDR3 DNA is TGCGCCAGCAGCTTTCAGGGGGCTGACTACGAGCAGTACTTC. The full variable domain, in which reference TRBV5-1 and TRBJ2-7 provide the parts outside the CDR3, is KAGVTQTPRYLIKTRGQQVTLSCSPISGHRSVSWYQQTPGQGLQFLFEYFSETQRNKGNFPGRFSGRQFSNSRSEMNVSTLELGDSALYLCASSFQGADYEQYFGPGTRLTVT.

Note on this clonotype: A read error may produce the germline difference seen at one junction end. This rearrangement joins TRBV6-4 to TRBJ1-5; D call uncertain. CDR1 is MRHNA, CDR2 SNTAGT, per germline. This CDR3 region has 13 residues. As DNA, the CDR3 is TGTGCCGGCAGTTACTCTCCCGATCAGCCCCAGCATTTT. Its protein product is CAGSYSPDQPQHF.

Note on this clonotype: The junction departs from germline at one end; a sequencing error may be responsible. The chain is built from TRBV7-9 and TRBJ1-2, with D maybe TRBD1 (5 bases). Germline V gives CDR1 SEHNR, CDR2 FQNEAQ (reference sequence). The CDR3 runs 17 residues. CDR3 sequence: CASSFKSGTPGKDGYIF. CDR3 in DNA: TGTGCCAGCAGCTTTAAATCCGGGACCCCGGGCAAGGATGGCTACATCTTC.